This TCR beta chain was observed in a study of T cells after yellow fever vaccination. Study-level results: Reappearing after the booster were most of the clones from primary vaccination (96% CD4, 70% to 90% CD8). It was the secondary response that reached its peak faster, day 5 versus 15, but it was weaker.

The CDR3 sequence is 13 residues long. Trimming shortened V by 0 bases and J by 4 bases, and 7 bases separated the two germline ends. Germline V gives CDR1 SGHRS, CDR2 YFSETQ. In making TCR cDNA, 5'RACE template switching added a universal primer site and UMIs to it. TCRdb reanalysed the 5' RACE reads using MiXCR and keeps one entry per CDR3 protein. This table holds about 310,000 distinct CDR3 sequences, roughly 3.5% found once. Regarding this clonotype: What it recognizes is unknown.

The source was PBMCs, collected on the day of the yellow fever booster vaccination. The chain has TRBV5-1 and TRBJ1-1; no clear D gene. This TCR came from a man between 18 and 29 years old who received the YFV17D yellow fever vaccine. This CDR3 reads CASSLVPSTEAFF. Written as DNA, the CDR3 is TGCGCCAGCAGCTTGGTCCCCTCCACTGAAGCTTTCTTT.